The rows below give T cell receptor beta chains drawn from one sample of a study of technical replicates of blood from a few donors. Using immunoSEQ multiplex PCR, the repertoire was profiled, and TCRdb retains in-frame clones only, with some absent. The table includes fewer than 75,000 clones, 93% detected once. Specimen: T cells isolated from PBMCs. These receptors all stem from a human donor in good health. Each CDR3 is given with its conserved first and last residue. A D gene is named only where the DNA matches it firmly. Part of the rows lack a size; the others show once, few, many or a class for expanded clones.

j_call v_call clone_size d_call cdr3_aa cdr3_nt
TRBJ2-2 TRBV4-1 NA TRBD1 CASSDRGNTGELFF TGCGCCAGCAGCGACAGGGGGAACACCGGGGAGCTGTTTTTT
TRBJ1-5 TRBV4-1 NA NA CASSQRRGEGSSNQPQHF TGCGCCAGCAGCCAACGACGGGGAGAGGGAAGTAGCAATCAGCCCCAGCATTTT
TRBJ1-2 TRBV27 NA TRBD1 CASRLGTGFGDYGYTF TGTGCCAGCAGACTAGGGACAGGGTTCGGTGACTATGGCTACACCTTC
TRBJ2-7 TRBV6-5 NA NA CASSRSVGPGYEQYF TGTGCCAGCAGTAGATCGGTAGGTCCGGGCTACGAGCAGTACTTC
TRBJ2-3 TRBV4-1 once TRBD2 CASSQDTRLALDTQYF TGCGCCAGCAGCCAAGATACAAGACTAGCGCTAGATACGCAGTATTTT
TRBJ1-2 TRBV28 NA NA CASSHPLHLIRVQERGYTF TGTGCCAGCAGTCACCCCCTGCACCTTATACGGGTACAGGAACGCGGCTACACCTTC
TRBJ2-2 TRBV5-1 once TRBD1 CASSIAGGYTGELFF TGCGCCAGCAGTATCGCAGGGGGATACACCGGGGAGCTGTTTTTT
TRBJ2-7 TRBV27 NA NA CASSFGGPLYEQYF TGTGCCAGCAGTTTCGGCGGGCCACTGTACGAGCAGTACTTC
TRBJ1-2 TRBV6-5 NA TRBD1 CASSFSGQGYGYTF TGTGCCAGCAGTTTTTCGGGACAGGGCTATGGCTACACCTTC
TRBJ1-3 TRBV27 NA NA CASSPLPVGGAGNTIYF TGTGCCAGCAGTCCACTTCCGGTGGGGGGGGCTGGAAACACCATATATTTT
TRBJ1-5 TRBV29-1 NA NA CSVGHRGKPQHF TGCAGCGTAGGCCATAGAGGGAAGCCCCAGCATTTT
TRBJ2-7 TRBV27 NA TRBD2 CASMLAGSYEQYF TGTGCCAGCATGTTAGCGGGGTCCTACGAGCAGTACTTC
TRBJ2-1 TRBV27 NA TRBD2 CASNSGGKSVQFF TGTGCCAGTAATAGCGGGGGGAAGTCGGTCCAATTCTTC
TRBJ1-4 TRBV19 NA NA CASRGRRLDEKLFF TGTGCCAGTAGAGGAAGACGGCTAGATGAAAAACTGTTTTTT
TRBJ1-4 TRBV14 once TRBD1 CASSRQGRNEKLFF TGTGCCAGCAGCCGACAGGGTAGAAATGAAAAACTGTTTTTT
TRBJ2-5 TRBV12-5 NA TRBD1 CASANRGQETQYF TGTGCTAGTGCCAACAGGGGGCAAGAGACCCAGTACTTC
TRBJ1-5 TRBV7-6 NA NA CASSLAPGGNQPQHF TGTGCCAGCAGCTTAGCGCCAGGGGGCAATCAGCCCCAGCATTTT
TRBJ2-7 TRBV14 NA TRBD1 CASSQTGQGRGWYEQYF TGTGCCAGCAGCCAAACAGGACAGGGCCGAGGGTGGTACGAGCAGTACTTC
TRBJ1-1 TRBV14 once TRBD1 CASSAFYLGTGGATEAFF TGTGCCAGCAGCGCATTCTATCTCGGGACAGGGGGGGCCACTGAAGCTTTCTTT
TRBJ2-3 TRBV7-2 NA NA CASSRPPTSGTQYF TGTGCCAGCAGCCGACCGCCGACTAGTGGTACGCAGTATTTT
TRBJ2-1 TRBV25-1 NA NA CASSEYARLGDEQFF TGTGCCAGCAGTGAATATGCCCGTCTAGGGGATGAGCAGTTCTTC
TRBJ1-1 TRBV7-3 NA NA CASSSVQGNMNTEAFF TGTGCCAGCAGCTCGGTACAGGGAAACATGAACACTGAAGCTTTCTTT
TRBJ1-1 TRBV10-1 NA NA CASSDMAVNTEAFF TGCGCCAGCAGTGATATGGCGGTGAACACTGAAGCTTTCTTT
TRBJ2-3 TRBV30 NA TRBD2 CAWSVGSGGADTQYF TGTGCCTGGAGTGTAGGTAGCGGGGGCGCAGATACGCAGTATTTT
TRBJ1-6 TRBV30 NA NA CAWSRQVINNNSPLHF TGTGCCTGGAGTCGACAGGTTATAAATAATAATTCACCCCTCCACTTT
TRBJ1-3 TRBV9 NA TRBD1 CASSVGDRVAGNTIYF TGTGCCAGCAGCGTAGGGGACAGGGTAGCTGGAAACACCATATATTTT
TRBJ1-2 TRBV4-1 once TRBD1 CASSPIDRGAGYTF TGCGCCAGCAGCCCTATCGACAGGGGAGCTGGCTACACCTTC
TRBJ1-6 TRBV6-1 NA TRBD1 CASSESDRSSYNSPLHF TGTGCCAGCAGTGAATCGGACAGGAGCTCCTATAATTCACCCCTCCACTTT
TRBJ1-2 TRBV6-5 NA TRBD1 CASSYVGTGGWYGYTF TGTGCCAGCAGTTACGTTGGGACAGGGGGTTGGTATGGCTACACCTTC
TRBJ2-2 TRBV6-6 NA NA CASSYSARYNTGELFF TGTGCCAGCAGTTACTCGGCCAGGTATAACACCGGGGAGCTGTTTTTT
TRBJ2-1 TRBV5-6 NA TRBD2 CASSLTSSYNEQFF TGTGCCAGCAGCCTGACTAGCAGCTACAATGAGCAGTTCTTC
TRBJ2-5 TRBV11-3 NA TRBD1 CASTPLGQGAETQYF TGTGCCAGCACTCCTTTGGGACAGGGGGCTGAGACCCAGTACTTC
TRBJ2-7 TRBV10-3 NA TRBD2 CAISESRGGPYEQYF TGTGCCATCAGTGAGTCTAGGGGAGGGCCCTACGAGCAGTACTTC
TRBJ1-3 TRBV6-4 NA NA CASSDLLLRNTIYF TGTGCCAGCAGTGACCTCCTATTACGGAACACCATATATTTT
TRBJ1-1 TRBV2 few NA CASSGDTLNTEAFF TGTGCCAGCAGTGGGGACACCCTGAACACTGAAGCTTTCTTT
TRBJ2-2 TRBV19 NA TRBD2 CASGGTSDTGELFF TGTGCCAGCGGCGGGACTAGCGACACCGGGGAGCTGTTTTTT
TRBJ1-4 TRBV10-3 NA NA CAISDSGATIGKLFF TGTGCCATCAGTGATTCAGGGGCTACCATAGGAAAACTGTTTTTT
TRBJ1-2 TRBV5-1 NA NA CASSLASGALDGYTF TGCGCCAGCAGCTTGGCTTCAGGGGCCCTCGATGGCTACACCTTC
TRBJ2-7 TRBV6-5 NA TRBD2 CASRETSGGSYEQYF TGTGCCAGCAGGGAGACTAGCGGGGGCTCCTACGAGCAGTACTTC
TRBJ2-7 TRBV5-4 NA NA CASSGRGFGDEQYF TGTGCCAGCAGCGGGAGAGGGTTCGGCGACGAGCAGTACTTC
TRBJ2-1 TRBV5-6 NA NA CASSIASEAEQFF TGTGCCAGCAGCATAGCTAGCGAGGCTGAGCAGTTCTTC
TRBJ1-2 TRBV29-1 NA NA CSVSIWGRSEIYGYTF TGCAGCGTTAGTATTTGGGGCAGGTCGGAAATCTATGGCTACACCTTC
TRBJ1-1 TRBV11-3 NA TRBD1 CASSLGLWGQGDTEAFF TGTGCCAGCAGCCTCGGTCTATGGGGACAGGGTGACACTGAAGCTTTCTTT
TRBJ2-7 TRBV4-1 NA NA CASSRREKEPGFYEQYF TGCGCCAGCAGCCGACGGGAGAAAGAGCCCGGGTTCTACGAGCAGTACTTC
TRBJ1-3 TRBV7-9 NA NA CASSAPGSGNTIYF TGTGCCAGCAGCGCCCCGGGCTCTGGAAACACCATATATTTT
TRBJ2-7 TRBV5-6 NA TRBD2 CASSSSVSGGSSYEQYF TGTGCCAGCAGCTCCTCAGTTAGCGGGGGTTCCTCCTACGAGCAGTACTTC
TRBJ2-7 TRBV13 NA TRBD2 CASSFGRSYEQYF TGTGCCAGCAGCTTCGGGAGGAGCTACGAGCAGTACTTC
TRBJ1-5 TRBV6-1 NA TRBD1 CASRGTGVGQPQHF TGTGCCAGCAGGGGGACAGGTGTTGGTCAGCCCCAGCATTTT
TRBJ1-1 TRBV6-4 NA TRBD1 CASSAGGANTEAFF TGTGCCAGCAGCGCAGGGGGCGCGAACACTGAAGCTTTCTTT
TRBJ2-6 TRBV28 NA NA CASSFPQGAGANVLTF TGTGCCAGCAGTTTTCCCCAGGGTGCTGGGGCCAACGTCCTGACTTTC
TRBJ2-5 TRBV13 NA TRBD2 CASSLDSPGGPGKKTQYF TGTGCCAGCAGCTTAGATAGTCCGGGAGGGCCGGGAAAGAAGACCCAGTACTTC
TRBJ2-5 TRBV7-7 NA NA CASSANPRGLVGGYF TGTGCCAGCAGCGCCAACCCGAGGGGGCTGGTCGGGGGGTACTTC
TRBJ2-3 TRBV5-1 once NA CASVLQGTDTQYF TGCGCCAGCGTCCTACAGGGCACAGATACGCAGTATTTT
TRBJ2-1 TRBV7-6 NA TRBD1 CASSLVGGQVNEQFF TGTGCCAGCAGCTTAGTTGGGGGACAGGTTAATGAGCAGTTCTTC
TRBJ2-2 TRBV20-1 NA NA CSARDSGELFF TGCAGTGCTAGAGACAGCGGGGAGCTGTTTTTT
TRBJ1-1 TRBV7-8 NA NA CASSRGKVTEAFF TGTGCCAGCTCAAGGGGGAAGGTCACTGAAGCTTTCTTT